This is a list of T cell receptor beta chains from one sample in a study of T cells after yellow fever vaccination. MiXCR, applied by TCRdb to the 5' RACE reads, yields one record per CDR3 protein. Among around 200,000 distinct CDR3 sequences listed, approximately 9.9% were seen once. Sequencing used CD8+ T cells sorted from PBMCs, obtained 15 days after the yellow fever booster vaccination. All receptors derive from a man aged 18 to 30 who received the YFV17D yellow fever vaccine. CDR3s include the opening cysteine and the closing phenylalanine or tryptophan.

CDR3aa | v_gene
CASSLSGGEYNEQFF | TRBV19
CASSFAAQETQYF | TRBV12-3/TRBV12-4
CASSQDEHRTDTQYF | TRBV4-3
CATSDLPKERGTDTQYF | TRBV24-1
CASSLELQETQYF | TRBV7-2
CASSIPDSGALEELFF | TRBV7-2
CASSLGRGKGADTQYF | TRBV5-6
CSARGGQGASPLHF | TRBV20-1
CASSLYGSGAVSYEQYF | TRBV18
CASSLIQGDSPLHF | TRBV7-2
CATSDLGDRGMNSYNEQFF | TRBV24-1
CAIAGTGEYQPQHF | TRBV10-3
CASRDSGVEAFF | TRBV19
CASSRTDGRNEQFF | TRBV7-2
CASSLSYGGRGTGYTF | TRBV27
CASSQVVRTAYNEQFF | TRBV4-3
CASSPLSRQETQYF | TRBV27
CASSRKGAVQLYGYTF | TRBV4-1